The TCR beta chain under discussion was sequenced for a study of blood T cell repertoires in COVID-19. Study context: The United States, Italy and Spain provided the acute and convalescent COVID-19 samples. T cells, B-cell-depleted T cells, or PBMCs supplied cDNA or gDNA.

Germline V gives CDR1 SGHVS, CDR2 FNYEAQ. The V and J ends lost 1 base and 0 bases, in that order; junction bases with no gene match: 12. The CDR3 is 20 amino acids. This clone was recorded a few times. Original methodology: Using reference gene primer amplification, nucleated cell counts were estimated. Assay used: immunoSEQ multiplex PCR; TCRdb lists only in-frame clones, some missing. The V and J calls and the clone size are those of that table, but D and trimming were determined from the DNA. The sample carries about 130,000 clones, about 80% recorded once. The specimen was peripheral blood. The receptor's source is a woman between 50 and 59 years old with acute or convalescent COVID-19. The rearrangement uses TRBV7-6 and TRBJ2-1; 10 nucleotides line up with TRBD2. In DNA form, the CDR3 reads TGTGCCAGCAGCTTAGATTTGGCTAGCGGGGGCTCCAGCTCCTACAATGAGCAGTTCTTC. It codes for CASSLDLASGGSSSYNEQFF. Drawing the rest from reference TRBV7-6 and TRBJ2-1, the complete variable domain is GAGVSQSPRYKVTKRGQDVALRCDPISGHVSLYWYRQALGQGPEFLTYFNYEAQQDKSGLPNDRFSAERPEGSISTLTIQRTEQRDSAMYRCASSLDLASGGSSSYNEQFFGPGTRLTVL.